Below, 19 T cell receptor beta chains from the same sample are listed, as sequenced in a study of tumor and adjacent non-tumor tissue in lung cancer. The library came from three nested PCR rounds adapted from ARM-PCR protocols. One entry per CDR3 protein results from TCRdb running MiXCR on the multiplex PCR reads. The sample carries about 48,000 distinct CDR3 sequences, less than 70% recorded once. No cell sorting was done before RNA was extracted from the tissue. This non-tumor lung sample came from over 3 cm beyond the tumor edge. Sequencing was performed on distant non-tumor lung tissue. The receptors were sampled from a woman aged 70 to 79 with non-small cell lung cancer.

The chain has TRBV14 and TRBJ1-2; TRBD1 matches 8 bases. The J segment lost 8 bases and the V segment lost 10 bases, leaving 15 bases of the junction unmatched. The germline V gene encodes CDR1 SGHDN and CDR2 FVKESK. CDR3 size: 14 residues. CDR3 bases: TGTGCCATCTGCCCCAGGGGGCTCAATGAGGGCTACACCTTC. This translates into CAICPRGLNEGYTF.

This clonotype was detected only once. This may arise from a read error, as a much more abundant clone is one base away. The chain couples TRBV28 to TRBJ2-3, with TRBD1 matching over 9 bases. V shed 6 bases and J 4 bases; nucleotides not matched to a gene: 11. Germline V CDR1 and CDR2: MDHEN, SYDVKM. This CDR3 spans 16 amino acids. The CDR3 loop is CASSDDGTGSPDTQYF. CDR3 nucleotides: TGTGCCAGCAGCGACGACGGGACAGGGAGTCCAGATACGCAGTATTTT.

This clonotype was observed many times. The chain couples TRBV14 to TRBJ2-7; D is ambiguous. This CDR3 has 16 residues. The V end lost 1 base, the J end lost 5 bases, and 18 bases lay between the germline ends. Looked up from germline, CDR1 is SGHDN and CDR2 is FVKESK. CDR3 residues: CASSQVRSSLFHEQYF. CDR3 DNA sequence: TGTGCCAGCAGCCAAGTTCGTTCCTCGCTTTTCCACGAGCAGTACTTC.

As regards this clonotype: The junction and the germline gene differ at one end; a read error may be behind it. The J gene is TRBJ1-1, the V gene TRBV29-1; D is uncertain. This CDR3 is 13 amino acids long. CDR1 and CDR2 (germline): SQVTM, ANQGSEA. The CDR3, as DNA: TGTAGCGTGGCGCGGGGAAAAGACACTGAAGCCTTCTTT. It encodes CSVARGKDTEAFF. The full variable domain, rest sourced from reference TRBV29-1 and TRBJ1-1, is SAVISQKPSRDICQRGTSLTIQCQVDSQVTMMFWYRQQPGQSLTLIATANQGSEATYESGFVIDKFPISRPNLTFSTLTVSNMSPEDSSIYLCSVARGKDTEAFFGQGTRLTVV.

Of note for this clonotype: Given the absence of the conserved phenylalanine or tryptophan at the CDR3 end, a read error is likely. This chain joins TRBV6-1 and TRBJ2-1, with D tentatively TRBD1 (5 bases). From germline, CDR1 is MNHNS and CDR2 SASEGT. The V end was cut by 6 bases, the J end by 1 base, with 16 bases between. CDR3 length: 16 residues. The CDR3 is CASRGLQGKSYNEQFS. The CDR3 bases are TGTGCCAGCAGGGGTCTCCAGGGAAAATCCTACAATGAGCAGTTCTCC.

The rearrangement links TRBV6-2 or TRBV6-3 to TRBJ2-7; TRBD2 matches at 13 bases. Per germline, CDR1 MNHEY and CDR2 SVGEGT. The CDR3 covers 14 residues. Unmatched junction bases numbered 6, after V lost 10 bases and J lost 3 bases. The CDR3 protein is CANSRTSGSYEQYF. The CDR3 DNA sequence: TGTGCCAACAGCAGGACTAGCGGGAGCTACGAGCAGTACTTC.

Turning to this clonotype: It may be a read error: a sequence one base away is much more abundant. The genes are TRBV30 and TRBJ2-6, with D possibly TRBD1 on 6 matching bases. Trimming removed 8 bases at V and 1 base at J, with 9 bases between. Germline V CDR1 and CDR2: GTSNPN, SVGIG (reference sequence). This CDR3 is 13 amino acids long. The CDR3 reads CARTGSGANVLTF. The CDR3 DNA reads as TGTGCCAGAACAGGGTCTGGGGCCAACGTCCTGACTTTC.

As regards this clonotype: One end of the junction fails to match germline, which may point to a read error. This chain connects TRBV20-1 to TRBJ2-3; weak D call: TRBD2 (6 bases). CDR1 is DFQATT and CDR2 is SNEGSKA in the germline V gene (reference sequence). This CDR3 spans 14 amino acids. The CDR3 nucleotides are TGCAGTGCAGACCCGGGAACTAGCACAGGTACGCAGTATTTT. Its translation is CSADPGTSTGTQYF.

Of note for this clonotype: The germline gene is not matched at one end of the junction; a read error may be the cause. The chain carries TRBV10-3 and TRBJ2-1; TRBD2 aligns across 8 bases. This CDR3 has 15 amino acids. CDR1 is ENHRY and CDR2 is SYGVKD in the germline V gene. DNA of the CDR3: TGCGTCATCAGCGTCGAGCGGGAGTCGAACAATGAGCAGTTCTTC. Encoded protein: CVISVERESNNEQFF.

The chain is built from TRBV14 and TRBJ2-3; TRBD1 agrees at 7 bases. Losses at the gene ends were 8 bases for V and 0 bases for J; bases not matched to a gene: 5. The CDR3 consists of 14 residues. Germline V lookup: CDR1 SGHDN, CDR2 FVKESK. The CDR3 bases are TGTGCCAGCGGCTCGGGACAGAGCACAGATACGCAGTATTTT. Translating it yields CASGSGQSTDTQYF.

As for this clonotype: One junction end disagrees with the germline gene, perhaps due to a read error. This chain joins TRBV29-1 and TRBJ2-4; D is unclear. The CDR3 is 12 residues long. The germline V gene has CDR1 SQVTM and CDR2 ANQGSEA. CDR3: CSVGASRDIHYF. In DNA form, the CDR3 reads TGCAGCGTTGGGGCATCAAGAGACATTCATTACTTC.

V usage is TRBV12-3 or TRBV12-4 and J usage is TRBJ1-5; 7 bases line up with TRBD1. The CDR3 contains 13 residues. Trimming cost V 6 bases and J 9 bases; bases outside gene matches: 8. This chain's CDR3 is CASSLTGYRPQHF. CDR3 bases: TGTGCCAGCAGCTTGACAGGGTATCGGCCCCAGCATTTT.

On this clonotype: This may be a read error: a much more frequent sequence differs by one nucleotide. The V call is TRBV5-6, the J call TRBJ1-2; D is perhaps TRBD1 (6 bases). The germline V gene has CDR1 SGHDT and CDR2 YYEEEE. The CDR3 totals 15 residues. CDR3 in DNA: TGTGCCAGCAGCTTTCTCGACCCAGGGGACTATGACTACACCTTC. Translating gives CASSFLDPGDYDYTF.

This clonotype was seen repeatedly, ten times or more. This rearrangement joins TRBV6-5 to TRBJ1-3; D is unresolved. Trimming pared 6 bases from V and 0 bases from J, leaving 6 bases between. Germline-derived CDR1 and CDR2 are MNHEY and SVGAGI. The CDR3 extends over 13 amino acids. CDR3: CASRVNSGNTIYF. CDR3 DNA sequence: TGTGCCAGCAGAGTCAACTCTGGAAACACCATATATTTT.

In the case of this clonotype: A read error may be the cause here, since a much bigger clone is one base away. The conserved closing phenylalanine or tryptophan is absent in this CDR3, likely reflecting a read error. This chain connects TRBV28 to TRBJ1-2; D may be TRBD1 (6 bases). This CDR3 contains 12 residues. Germline V gene sequence: CDR1 MDHEN, CDR2 SYDVKM. The V end was cut by 6 bases, the J end by 4 bases, with 9 bases between. The CDR3 spells CASRTGPYGYTI. The CDR3 DNA follows: TGTGCCAGCAGAACAGGGCCCTATGGCTACACCATC.

Remarks on this clonotype: This may stem from a read error, because a much larger clone lies one nucleotide away. The chain joins TRBV28 to TRBJ1-4; TRBD1 might be the D (5 bases). CDR1 and CDR2 (germline): MDHEN, SYDVKM. This CDR3 has 13 residues. The CDR3 is CANSLWTHEKLFF. The CDR3 DNA reads TGTGCCAACAGTTTATGGACACATGAAAAACTGTTTTTT.

This clonotype was observed once. J is TRBJ1-1 and V is TRBV6-2 or TRBV6-3; D unclear. Germline lookup yields CDR1 MNHEY and CDR2 SVGEGT. V was pared by 7 bases and J by 7 bases, with 22 bases between. The CDR3 totals 15 residues. The CDR3 DNA sequence: TGTGCCAGCACCGAGAGCTACTCAAGCGACGATGAAGCTTTCTTT. Protein sequence: CASTESYSSDDEAFF.

Notes on this clonotype: Its ends do not fully match the called genes, so a read error is possible. V gene TRBV11-2 combines with J gene TRBJ2-7; TRBD1 matches at 9 bases. The CDR3 covers 13 residues. In germline, CDR1 is SGHAT, CDR2 FQNNGV. The chain's CDR3 is CTSSPRTGAEQHF. CDR3 nucleotides: TGTACCAGCAGCCCGCGGACAGGGGCCGAGCAGCACTTC.

As to this clonotype: This sequence may be a read error, since a much larger clone differs from it by one base. V and J are TRBV28 and TRBJ2-1; tentatively, D is TRBD2 (6 bases). Germline V gene lookup returns CDR1 MDHEN and CDR2 SYDVKM. Trimming stripped 5 bases from V and 11 bases from J, with 22 bases between. This CDR3 comprises 15 residues. CDR3 amino acids: CASSRHTGVGYKQFF. The CDR3 DNA follows: TGTGCCAGCAGTCGACACACGGGAGTCGGTTATAAGCAGTTCTTC.